This T cell receptor (beta chain) was obtained from a study of blood T cell repertoires in COVID-19. J was trimmed by 6 bases and V by 0 bases; bases with no gene match: 7. The CDR3 consists of 15 residues. Germline assignment: CDR1 SGHTA and CDR2 FQGTGA. As handled by the study authors: Reference gene primer amplification in the assay estimated nucleated cell counts. Measured with immunoSEQ multiplex PCR; TCRdb has only the in-frame clones, and not every one. The V and J calls and clone size come from that table; D and trimming were worked out from the DNA. The table has under 300,000 clones, roughly 88% seen once.

The rearrangement uses TRBV7-3 and TRBJ2-7, with 8 bases lining up with TRBD2. The specimen sequenced was peripheral blood. This clonotype was obtained from a woman younger than 45 with acute or convalescent COVID-19. The CDR3 nucleotides are TGTGCCAGCAGCTTAACGGCGGGGGGCCTTGGCGAGCAGTACTTC. Its translation is CASSLTAGGLGEQYF.